Given below is one TCR beta chain in context. The record originates from a study of cytomegalovirus exposure and HLA in healthy donors. PCR was performed using 60 Vbeta and 13 Jbeta primers. Generated by immunoSEQ multiplex PCR, the TCRdb table keeps only in-frame clones and is missing some. The sample's table shows around 100,000 clones. The CDR3 runs 17 residues. Germline V lookup: CDR1 SNHLY, CDR2 FYNNEI. Among the donors, all were healthy bone marrow donors. The TCR comes from a woman aged 30 to 39 in good health and CMV-seronegative. Sequenced sample: PBMCs. J is TRBJ2-5 and V is TRBV2; the match to TRBD2 covers 11 bases. Near its end, the DNA agrees better with TRBJ2-7, so the J call may be wrong. The CDR3 loop is CATSWGLADTASYEQYF. In DNA form, the CDR3 reads TGTGCCACCTCGTGGGGACTAGCGGACACCGCCTCCTACGAGCAGTACTTC.